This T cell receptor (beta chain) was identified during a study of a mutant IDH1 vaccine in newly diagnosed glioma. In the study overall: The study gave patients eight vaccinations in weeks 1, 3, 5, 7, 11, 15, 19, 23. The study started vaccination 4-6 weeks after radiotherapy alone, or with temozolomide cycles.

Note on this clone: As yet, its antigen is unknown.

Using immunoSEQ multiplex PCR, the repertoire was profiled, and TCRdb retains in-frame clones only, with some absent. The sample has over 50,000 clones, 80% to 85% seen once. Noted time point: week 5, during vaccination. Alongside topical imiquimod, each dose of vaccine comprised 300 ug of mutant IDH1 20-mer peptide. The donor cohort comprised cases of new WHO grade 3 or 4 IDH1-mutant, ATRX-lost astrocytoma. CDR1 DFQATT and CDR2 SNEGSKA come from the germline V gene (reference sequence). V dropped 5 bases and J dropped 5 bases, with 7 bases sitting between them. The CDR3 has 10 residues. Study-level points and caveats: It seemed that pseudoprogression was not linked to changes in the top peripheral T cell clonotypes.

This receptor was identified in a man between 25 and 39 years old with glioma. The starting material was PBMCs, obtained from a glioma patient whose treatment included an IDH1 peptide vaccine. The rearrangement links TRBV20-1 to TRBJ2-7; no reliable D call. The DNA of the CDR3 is TGCAGTGCTGGGTTAGACGAGCAGTACTTC. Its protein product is CSAGLDEQYF.